The 18 T cell receptor beta chains given below trace back to one sample, sequenced in a study of blood T cells in healthy people across ages (dated by TCRdb to between 2014 and 2017). Library construction relied on 5' RACE. TCRdb records Illumina HiSeq 2500 as the sequencer. A second PCR of roughly 6 to 11 cycles was run with a J-beta primer mix and a sample-barcoded 5' primer. In TCRdb, the public reads were trimmed at Q25 with fastp and aligned with MiXCR, with productive beta chains retained. Each entry merges the rows of one CDR3 protein and shows their most common DNA and genes. Counted in this sample were about 810,000 distinct CDR3 sequences; roughly 35% of them appeared once. The top ten constitute 10% to 15% of the sample. The material sequenced was blood. The receptors derive from a man younger than 30 in good health.

This chain links TRBV30 with TRBJ1-2, with 9 bases lining up with TRBD1. The CDR3 sequence is 16 residues long. V was clipped by 2 bases and J by 4 bases; unmatched bases: 11. In germline, CDR1 is GTSNPN, CDR2 SVGIG (reference sequence). The CDR3 protein is CAWSRTGERDIYGYTF. The CDR3 region has the DNA TGTGCCTGGAGTCGGACAGGGGAGCGGGATATCTATGGCTACACCTTC.

This clonotype has a handful of counts. The rearrangement uses TRBV7-9 and TRBJ1-4; D gene unclear. Germline lookup yields CDR1 SEHNR and CDR2 FQNEAQ (reference sequence). With 5 bases removed from V and 0 bases from J, the gap between germline ends came to 10 bases. The CDR3 runs to 15 residues. In nucleotides, the CDR3 is TGTGCCAGCAGCCTCGCCGAAACAACTAATGAAAAACTGTTTTTT. Protein sequence: CASSLAETTNEKLFF.

The gene calls are TRBV19 and TRBJ1-4, with D maybe TRBD1 (5 bases). Germline V gives CDR1 LNHDA, CDR2 SQIVND (reference sequence). The CDR3 is made up of 13 amino acids. V dropped 8 bases and J dropped 4 bases, with 11 bases sitting between them. The CDR3 nucleotides are TGTGCCAGTGCCGGGACCTATAATGAAAAACTGTTTTTT. Its protein product is CASAGTYNEKLFF.

In this sample, this clonotype turned up many times. This rearrangement joins TRBV12-3 or TRBV12-4 to TRBJ2-5; D is possibly TRBD1 (5 bases). With 5 bases removed from V and 2 bases from J, the gap between germline ends came to 9 bases. CDR3 length: 13 amino acids. This CDR3 reads CASSLNRQETQYF. For the CDR3, the DNA is TGTGCCAGCAGTCTTAACAGGCAAGAGACCCAGTACTTC.

The rearrangement joins TRBV5-5 to TRBJ2-2, with 9 positions matching TRBD1. V was pared by 4 bases and J by 7 bases, with 8 bases of the junction left unmatched. This CDR3 spans 15 amino acids. Per germline, CDR1 SGHKS and CDR2 YYEKEE (reference sequence). CDR3 sequence (DNA): TGTGCCAGCAGCCCTGGGACAGGGCAAGTCGGGGAGCTGTTTTTT. Translation gives CASSPGTGQVGELFF.

The V call is TRBV20-1, the J call TRBJ2-3; TRBD1 is a possible D gene (5 bases). In germline, CDR1 is DFQATT, CDR2 SNEGSKA (reference sequence). V dropped 5 bases and J dropped 2 bases, with 11 bases sitting between them. CDR3 length equals 13 residues. CDR3 amino acids: CSASRTNTDTQYF. The CDR3 DNA is TGCAGTGCTTCTCGGACAAACACAGATACGCAGTATTTT.

Concerning this clonotype itself: A read error is possible here, since a much larger clone lies one base away. The gene calls are TRBV20-1 and TRBJ1-2; D remains ambiguous. This CDR3 is 15 amino acids long. V was trimmed by 0 bases and J by 2 bases, leaving 13 bases between them. CDR1 and CDR2 (germline): DFQATT, SNEGSKA (reference sequence). The CDR3 loop reads CSARDGVSSNYGYTF. The CDR3 bases are TGCAGTGCTAGAGATGGGGTGTCCTCCAACTATGGCTACACCTTC.

The chain couples TRBV7-2 to TRBJ2-7, with 7 bases aligning to TRBD1. The CDR3 loop spans 16 amino acids. Germline trimming cut 3 bases from V and 4 bases from J; bases unmatched to any gene: 12. Germline assignment: CDR1 SGHTA and CDR2 FQGNSA. The CDR3 DNA is TGTGCCAGCAGCTTGTTCTACAGGGGCTATAGATACGAGCAGTACTTC. Its protein is CASSLFYRGYRYEQYF.

This clonotype was observed a few times. CDR3 sequence (DNA): TGTGCCAGCAGCCCACAGACTAGCACAGATACGCAGTATTTT. Translated, it gives CASSPQTSTDTQYF. J is TRBJ2-3 and V is TRBV14; D is unresolved. With 4 bases removed from V and 0 bases from J, the gap between germline ends came to 8 bases. The length of the CDR3 is 14 residues. Germline CDR1 is SGHDN and CDR2 is FVKESK. Full variable domain (outside the CDR3, taken from reference TRBV14 and TRBJ2-3): EAGVTQFPSHSVIEKGQTVTLRCDPISGHDNLYWYRRVMGKEIKFLLHFVKESKQDESGMPNNRFLAERTGGTYSTLKVQPAELEDSGVYFCASSPQTSTDTQYFGPGTRLTVL.

Ten or more counts support this clonotype. The J gene is TRBJ2-5, the V gene TRBV12-3 or TRBV12-4; D unresolved. Trimming cost V 8 bases and J 0 bases, with 10 bases left between them. The CDR3 consists of 13 residues. The CDR3 DNA reads as TGTGCCAGCGGCAGACCTGACCAAGAGACCCAGTACTTC. Protein: CASGRPDQETQYF.

The chain couples TRBV5-1 to TRBJ2-5; D possibly uses TRBD1 or TRBD2 (6 bases each). Between the trimmed V and J ends, which lost 4 bases and 11 bases, there was a span of 21 bases. The CDR3 runs 14 residues. In germline, CDR1 is SGHRS, CDR2 YFSETQ. The CDR3 is CASSTDGGSGEQYF. Written as DNA, the CDR3 is TGCGCCAGCAGCACGGACGGGGGCTCGGGTGAGCAGTACTTC.

Notes on this clonotype: One end of the junction does not line up with germline, which may come from a read error. The rearrangement uses TRBV7-9 and TRBJ1-2; tentatively, D is TRBD1 (6 bases). The CDR3 sequence is 12 residues long. Germline V gene lookup returns CDR1 SEHNR and CDR2 FQNEAQ (reference sequence). As DNA, the CDR3 is TGTGCCAGCAGCCGGACAGTCTATGGCCACACCTTC. Amino acid sequence: CASSRTVYGHTF.

In this sample, this clonotype turned up a few times. This chain connects TRBV4-3 to TRBJ2-3; 8 nucleotides agree with TRBD2. J gave up 5 bases and V 0 bases, and 4 bases lay outside the gene matches. Germline V gene sequence: CDR1 LGHNA, CDR2 YSLEER. This CDR3 spans 15 amino acids. In DNA form, the CDR3 reads TGCGCCAGCAGCCAAGATAGCGGGGCCTTAGATACGCAGTATTTT. This sequence encodes CASSQDSGALDTQYF.

This clonotype was counted a few times. The chain uses TRBV27 and TRBJ2-2; no reliable D call. Germline V gene sequence: CDR1 MNHEY, CDR2 SMNVEV (reference sequence). CDR3 length equals 15 residues. The germline V and J ends were trimmed by 0 bases and 2 bases, with 7 bases remaining between them. The CDR3 nucleotides read TGTGCCAGCAGTTTATCAGGCACAAACACCGGGGAGCTGTTTTTT. Encoded protein: CASSLSGTNTGELFF.

This clonotype was detected only a few times. One base away lies a much larger clone, so this may be a sequencing read error. The V and J genes are TRBV20-1 and TRBJ1-6; 8 bases are shared with TRBD1. The CDR3 is 15 residues long. Looked up from germline, CDR1 is DFQATT and CDR2 is SNEGSKA (reference sequence). CDR3 amino acids: CSARFDRGQNSPPHF. The CDR3 bases are TGCAGTGCTAGATTCGACAGGGGCCAAAATTCACCCCCCCACTTT.

Concerning this clonotype: A much larger clone lies a single base off, so this may be a read error. The chain links TRBV27 to TRBJ1-2, with unresolved D. Germline CDR1 reads MNHEY; CDR2 reads SMNVEV (reference sequence). This CDR3 region has 11 residues. The CDR3 loop is CASGTIYGHTF. In DNA, the CDR3 is TGTGCCAGCGGCACCATCTATGGCCACACCTTC.

This clonotype was counted at least ten times. The genes are TRBV2 and TRBJ2-3; 9 nucleotides line up with TRBD2. The CDR3 contains 17 residues. V was pared by 6 bases and J by 0 bases, with 10 bases of the junction left unmatched. Per the germline V gene, CDR1 is SNHLY and CDR2 is FYNNEI. DNA for the CDR3: TGTGCCAGCAGCCGAGCGGGGGGCCCCATTAGCACAGATACGCAGTATTTT. Amino acids: CASSRAGGPISTDTQYF.

Notes on this clonotype: The junction does not match germline at one end; this may be a read error. The chain employs TRBV5-8 and TRBJ2-3; D gene ambiguous. Germline V gives CDR1 SGHTS, CDR2 YDEGEE. CDR3 length: 14 residues. The CDR3: CASSFGENTDMQYF. CDR3 coding DNA: TGTGCCAGCAGCTTTGGTGAGAACACAGATATGCAGTATTTT.